This TCR beta chain emerged from a study of cytomegalovirus exposure and HLA in healthy donors (dated by TCRdb to 2016 to 2017). At the level of the whole study: An earlier analysis of roughly 570 of the donors reported under 300 Gb of sequence data and 90 million to 120 million unique TCR beta sequences obtained from approximately 180 million T cells. HLA typing included class I and class II loci at four-digit resolution. High-throughput TCR immunosequencing, statistical association of individual TCRs with disease status, and machine learning were combined to predict cytomegalovirus infection status. Across about 370 genotyped donors of the cohort, an average of about 240,000 unique TCR beta nucleotide sequences per donor were sequenced, and 15% to 20% of those sequences were non-productive. Because of strong linkage in the cohort, roughly five DR-DQ haplotypes were treated as single units for association and clustering. Every discovery cohort repertoire had been produced on one sequencing platform. The genetic ancestry cluster associated with self-reported Caucasian donors included approximately 85% of the 300 to 450 genotyped donors. Besides the first cohort of 666 subjects, a separate validation cohort made up of some 110 different subjects was used. An early release that covered about 600 HLA-typed donors contained approximately 300 gigabases of sequencing data and tens of millions of unique TCR sequences. Typing coverage varied by locus: about 629-630 donors for A, B, C, DRB1 and DQB1; under 550 for DQA1; some 610 for DPA1; approximately 490 for DPB1. Donor age, sex, ethnicity and CMV serostatus were compiled together with the repertoire data. The study profiled the T cell repertoires of fewer than 850 subjects by immunosequencing and related them to cytomegalovirus serostatus. In an earlier analysis of more than 550 of the donors, high-throughput TCR beta sequencing was used to judge whether each TCR beta V gene segment behaved as functional or pseudogenic. The later analysis used no new phenotypic data to find candidate immune exposures, relying instead on TCR beta sequences and their occurrence across donors. A later analysis re-analyzed previously published TCR beta repertoires from 500 to 700 donors and added high-resolution HLA genotyping to study TCR occurrence patterns. The study aimed to test whether cataloging public T cell receptors could reveal signatures of past pathogen exposure. Genome-wide SNP genotypes for about three fifths of the roughly 700 donors were used in a later genetic analysis, which treated that subset as a discovery cohort. Paper-wide results and their limitations: Three of the identified cytomegalovirus-associated TCR beta chains were confirmed in vitro to be specific for cytomegalovirus antigens. A later analysis found that HLA-associated TCR beta chains were more clonally expanded and had lower generation probabilities than equally common non-associated chains. The cohort was sequenced for TCR beta chains only, and without alpha or paired-chain data the features that could be detected were limited. V-gene and J-gene trimming of TCR beta chains was associated with a missense DCLRE1C variant in a later genetic analysis, and the association was replicated in an independent cohort. HLA typing was unavailable for some donors at each locus, so association tests used only the typed subset. Because the 87-base-pair reads could not distinguish some IMGT-functional V segments, including TRBV6-2 and TRBV6-3, those segments were excluded. In an earlier analysis of roughly 560 of the donors, most TCR beta V segments were observed in productive rearrangements about 90% or about 30% of the time, broadly matching IMGT annotations. A group of highly shared sequence variants was considered likely to be a technical artifact of the sequencing pipeline. Correlated functional status among segregating V segments might be attributable to linkage disequilibrium, but an unknown experimental factor could not be ruled out. Because counts were too low, approximately 15 rarely observed V segments, including chromosome 9 orphons, were excluded from the earlier analysis of some 590 of the donors. A later genetic analysis reported fewer N-insertions in productive TCRs among donors in an Asian-associated ancestry cluster than the roughly 720-donor mean. In a later analysis, the rate of TCR association differed among HLA loci, with DRB1 alleles having the most associated TCRs and HLA-C alleles having the fewest. A further reported finding was that TCR beta sequences accurately predicted the HLA-A and HLA-B alleles for most subjects in the first cohort. Several of the top co-occurrence clusters appeared to be linked to parvovirus B19, influenza, CMV and Epstein-Barr virus, according to a later analysis. While some public TCRs were present in many individuals, most TCR sequences turned up only very rarely across donors. Cytomegalovirus status was reported to be diagnosed by the classifier with high specificity and sensitivity in both the original and validation cohorts. Most CMV-associated TCR beta chains appeared to be HLA-restricted in a later analysis, and the HLA associations seemed to be driven largely by CMV exposure. The authors suggested that the approach could potentially be extended to other disease states and immunological phenotypes. Strong co-occurrence of HLA alleles, especially DR and DQ, made assigning TCR associations to individual alleles difficult. Presence/absence analyses assumed roughly uniform sequencing depth across donors, an assumption that may not hold. The only immune exposure information available for the cohort was CMV serostatus. A later analysis associated 16,951 TCR beta sequences with specific HLA alleles at a false discovery rate of 0.05. A total of fewer than 200 TCR beta chains were listed by the study as associated with cytomegalovirus.

Spanning cysteine to phenylalanine, the CDR3 consists of 13 amino acids. CDR3 DNA is the only sequence kept; it has 39 bases, read in frame from the first base. From the germline V gene, CDR1 is SGHDN and CDR2 is FVKESK. Between the V and J ends, shortened by 4 bases and 3 bases respectively, the junction contains 10 bases. This clone was recorded a few times. Its target antigen remains unknown. No qualities accompany the bases; no much larger clone lies one base away. In total, 600 or so healthy bone marrow donors made up the cohort. At the time of sampling, every cohort member was nominally healthy, though immune exposures that went unrecorded were likely present. The donor tested CMV seropositive and was one of the 289 seropositive cohort members. A peripheral blood sample was collected from each donor, and TCR beta sequencing was performed on peripheral blood mononuclear cells. Genomic DNA extraction from the blood cell samples was performed with the Qiagen DNeasy Blood Extraction Kit.

Libraries were built with the immunoSEQ multiplex PCR assay. A mixture of 60 forward primers for TCR Vbeta segments and 13 reverse primers for TCR Jbeta segments was used in the multiplex PCR. The CDR3 region of rearranged TCR beta genes was amplified from genomic DNA by a multiplex PCR assay. The Illumina HiSeq System was used to sequence the amplified TCR beta libraries as 87-base-pair reads. The paper's processing steps were these. A later analysis counted about 82 million unique TCR beta chains across the 666 repertoires, and roughly 9.9 million of these chains were shared by at least two donors. Raw reads were error-corrected and collapsed into unique sequences by a nearest-neighbor algorithm in which closely related sequences were merged to remove PCR and sequencing errors. To assign V, D and J gene segments, CDR3 sequences were aligned to IMGT reference sequences. For a sequence to be retained, a match of at least six nucleotides to both a V gene segment and a J gene segment was required. Rearrangements were called productive when the CDR3 lacked stop codons and stayed in frame with V and J; all others were non-productive. CDR3 was defined by IMGT convention, running from the second conserved V-encoded cysteine to the conserved J-encoded phenylalanine. In an earlier analysis of more than 550 of the donors, sequences lacking an unambiguous match to a single V gene segment were excluded. An earlier analysis of just under 600 of the donors called V segments functional above 56.7% productive rearrangements and segregating when the between-donor standard deviation exceeded 5%. A statistical classification framework was developed to diagnose cytomegalovirus status using the catalog of TCR beta chain sequences. In a later analysis, V and J genes were assigned by comparing TCR nucleotide sequences against IMGT/GENE-DB human TR gene sequences. The TCRdist pipeline was used in a later analysis to assign CDR3 sequences and most-parsimonious VDJ recombination scenarios. A later analysis defined each TCR beta chain by its CDR3 amino acid sequence plus V-gene family, and excluded reads lacking a unique V-gene family. In a later analysis, approximately 590 highly shared, low-generation-probability nucleotide sequences were removed to address suspected cross-contamination and a sequencing artifact. In a later analysis, a clonal expansion index for each public chain was calculated from normalized within-repertoire ranks of inferred template counts. In a later analysis, generation probabilities were computed with a VDJ recombination model fitted to out-of-frame rearrangements, and the resulting probabilities were checked against IGoR. Hypergeometric tests were used in a later analysis to score TCR-TCR, TCR-HLA and TCR-CMV co-occurrence, with a repertoire-size bias correction applied to the TCR pairs. In a later analysis, false discovery rates were estimated by permuting HLA or CMV assignments 20 times. A later analysis grouped co-occurring TCRs with DBSCAN, adding TCRdist sequence similarity when clustering within HLA-allele-positive subsets. Repertoires with fewer than 30,000 or more than 120,000 public chains, plus five repertoires with anomalous nucleotide sharing, were excluded from co-occurrence clustering. As stored in TCRdb, this immuneACCESS dataset retains in-frame rearrangements with V and J assigned. A fraction of the clones does not appear; measured against another copy, unresolved V genes explain less than half of the discrepancy, and the remainder lacks a known reason. V and J calls and clone size follow that table, whereas D and trimming were derived from the DNA. Counted in this sample were under 150,000 clones; about four fifths of them appeared once. The ten biggest clones cover 5% to 7.5% of the sample.

This chain joins TRBV14 to TRBJ2-7; D gene: possibly TRBD1, on 6 matching bases. Sequenced input: PBMCs. The sequence was collected from a middle-aged woman in good health and CMV-seropositive. The CDR3 reads CASSLGTSYEQYF. The DNA sequence is TGTGCCAGCAGCCTCGGGACAAGCTACGAGCAGTACTTC.